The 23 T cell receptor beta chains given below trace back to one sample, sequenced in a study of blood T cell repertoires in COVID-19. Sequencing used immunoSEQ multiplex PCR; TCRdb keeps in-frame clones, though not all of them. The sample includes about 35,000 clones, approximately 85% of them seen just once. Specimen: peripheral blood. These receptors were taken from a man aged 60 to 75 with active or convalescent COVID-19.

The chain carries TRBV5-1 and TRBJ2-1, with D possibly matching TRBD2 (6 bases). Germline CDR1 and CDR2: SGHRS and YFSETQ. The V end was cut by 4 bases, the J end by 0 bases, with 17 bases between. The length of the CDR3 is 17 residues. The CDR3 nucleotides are TGCGCCAGCAGCGCAGCCCAGCGGGCTCACTCCTACAATGAGCAGTTCTTC. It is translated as CASSAAQRAHSYNEQFF.

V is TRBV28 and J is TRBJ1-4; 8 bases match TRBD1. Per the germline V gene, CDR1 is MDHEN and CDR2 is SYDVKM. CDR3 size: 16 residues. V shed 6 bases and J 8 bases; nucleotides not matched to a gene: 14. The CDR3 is CASSPGQGVFREKLFF. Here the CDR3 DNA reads TGTGCCAGCAGCCCCGGACAGGGTGTATTTCGCGAAAAACTGTTTTTT.

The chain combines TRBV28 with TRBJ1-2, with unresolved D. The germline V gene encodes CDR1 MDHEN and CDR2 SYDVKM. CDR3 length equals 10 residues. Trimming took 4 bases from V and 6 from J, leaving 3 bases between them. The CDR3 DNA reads TGTGCCAGCAGTTCGGATGGCTACACCTTC. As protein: CASSSDGYTF.

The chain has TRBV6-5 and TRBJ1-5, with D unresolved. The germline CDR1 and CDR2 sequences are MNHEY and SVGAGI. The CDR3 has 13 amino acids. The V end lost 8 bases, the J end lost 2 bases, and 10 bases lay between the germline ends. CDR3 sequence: CASARDGNQPQHF. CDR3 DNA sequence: TGTGCCAGCGCACGGGATGGCAATCAGCCCCAGCATTTT.

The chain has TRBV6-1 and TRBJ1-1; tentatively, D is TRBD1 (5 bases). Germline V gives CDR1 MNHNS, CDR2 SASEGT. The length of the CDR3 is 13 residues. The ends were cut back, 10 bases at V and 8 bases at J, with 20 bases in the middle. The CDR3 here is CATRGWTFNEAFF. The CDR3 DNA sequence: TGTGCCACCCGCGGCTGGACATTCAACGAAGCTTTCTTT.

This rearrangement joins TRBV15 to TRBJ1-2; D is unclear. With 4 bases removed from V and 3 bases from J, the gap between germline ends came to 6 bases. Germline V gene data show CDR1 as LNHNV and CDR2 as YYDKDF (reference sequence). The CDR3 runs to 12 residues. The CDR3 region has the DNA TGTGCCACCAGCACACAAGACTATGGCTACACCTTC. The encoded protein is CATSTQDYGYTF.

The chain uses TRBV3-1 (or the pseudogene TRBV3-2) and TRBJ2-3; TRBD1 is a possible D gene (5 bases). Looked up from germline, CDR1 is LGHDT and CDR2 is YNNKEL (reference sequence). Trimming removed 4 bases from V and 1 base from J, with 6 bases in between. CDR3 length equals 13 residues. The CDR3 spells CASSRTRTDTQYF. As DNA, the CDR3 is TGTGCCAGCAGCCGGACACGCACAGATACGCAGTATTTT.

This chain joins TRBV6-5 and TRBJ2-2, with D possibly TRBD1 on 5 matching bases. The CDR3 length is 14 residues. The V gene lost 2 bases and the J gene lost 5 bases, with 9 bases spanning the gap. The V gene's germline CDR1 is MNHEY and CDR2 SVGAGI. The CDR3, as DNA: TGTGCCAGCAGTTACGATTCAGGGACCGGGGAGCTGTTTTTT. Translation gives CASSYDSGTGELFF.

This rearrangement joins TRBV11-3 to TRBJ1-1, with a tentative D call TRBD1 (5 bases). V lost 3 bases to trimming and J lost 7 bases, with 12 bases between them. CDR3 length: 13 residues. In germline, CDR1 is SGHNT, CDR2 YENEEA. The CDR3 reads CASSFNRGDEAFF. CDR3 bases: TGTGCCAGCAGCTTCAATCGGGGGGATGAAGCTTTCTTT.

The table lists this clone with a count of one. CDR3: CASSQTSGRGNEQFF. The CDR3 nucleotides read TGCGCCAGCAGCCAGACTAGCGGGAGGGGTAATGAGCAGTTCTTC. V usage is TRBV4-3 and J usage is TRBJ2-1, with TRBD2 matching over 14 bases. The CDR3 has 15 residues. Trimming at V came to 3 bases and at J to 7 bases, leaving 2 bases not matched to a gene. Germline-derived CDR1 and CDR2 are LGHNA and YSLEER.

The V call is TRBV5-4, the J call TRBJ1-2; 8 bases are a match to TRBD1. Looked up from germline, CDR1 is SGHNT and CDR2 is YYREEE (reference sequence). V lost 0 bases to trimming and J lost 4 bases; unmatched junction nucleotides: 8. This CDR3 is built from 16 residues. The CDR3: CASSLADRGLSYGYTF. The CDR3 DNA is TGTGCCAGCAGCTTGGCCGACAGGGGCCTTAGCTATGGCTACACCTTC.

The CDR3 bases are TGTGCCATCAGTGAGAACAGGGACACTGAAGCTTTCTTT. This translates into CAISENRDTEAFF. This rearrangement joins TRBV10-3 to TRBJ1-1, with D perhaps TRBD1 (6 bases). CDR1 is ENHRY, CDR2 SYGVKD, per germline. CDR3 length: 13 residues. Trimming left V 2 bases short and J 3 bases short, with 7 bases between.

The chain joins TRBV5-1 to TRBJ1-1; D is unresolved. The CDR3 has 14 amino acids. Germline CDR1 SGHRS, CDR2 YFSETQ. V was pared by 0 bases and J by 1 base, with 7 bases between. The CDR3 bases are TGCGCCAGCAGCTTGGGTCCGCGGAACACTGAAGCTTTCTTT. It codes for CASSLGPRNTEAFF.

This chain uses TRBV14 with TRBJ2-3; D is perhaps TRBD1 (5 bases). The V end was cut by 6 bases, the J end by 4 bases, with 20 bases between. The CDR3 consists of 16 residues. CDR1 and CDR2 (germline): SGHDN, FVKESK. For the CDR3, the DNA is TGTGCCAGCAGTTCAAGCTGGGGCAGGGCCCCAGATACGCAGTATTTT. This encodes CASSSSWGRAPDTQYF.

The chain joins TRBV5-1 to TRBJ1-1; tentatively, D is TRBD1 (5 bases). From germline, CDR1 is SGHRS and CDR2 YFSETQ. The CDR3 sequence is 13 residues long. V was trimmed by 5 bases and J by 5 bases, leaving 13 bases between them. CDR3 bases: TGCGCCAGCAGTCCCGACAGACTTACTGAAGCTTTCTTT. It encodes CASSPDRLTEAFF.

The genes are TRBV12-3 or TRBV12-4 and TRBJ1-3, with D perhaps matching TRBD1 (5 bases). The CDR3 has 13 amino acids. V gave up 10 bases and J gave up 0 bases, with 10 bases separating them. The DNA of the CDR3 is TGTGCCAACTCAGACAGCTCTGGAAACACCATATATTTT. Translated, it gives CANSDSSGNTIYF.

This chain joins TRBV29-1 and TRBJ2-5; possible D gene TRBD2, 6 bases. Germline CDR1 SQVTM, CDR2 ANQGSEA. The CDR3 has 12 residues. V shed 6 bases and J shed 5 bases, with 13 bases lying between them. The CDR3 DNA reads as TGCAGCGTCAAAAGACGGGGGGAGACCCAGTACTTC. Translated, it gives CSVKRRGETQYF. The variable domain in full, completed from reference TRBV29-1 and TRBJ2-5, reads SAVISQKPSRDICQRGTSLTIQCQVDSQVTMMFWYRQQPGQSLTLIATANQGSEATYESGFVIDKFPISRPNLTFSTLTVSNMSPEDSSIYLCSVKRRGETQYFGPGTRLLVL.

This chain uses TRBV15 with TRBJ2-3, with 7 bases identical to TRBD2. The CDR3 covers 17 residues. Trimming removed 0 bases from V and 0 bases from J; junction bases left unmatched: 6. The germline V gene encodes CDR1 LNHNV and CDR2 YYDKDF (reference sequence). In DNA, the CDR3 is TGTGCCACCAGCAGAGATCGCCAGCGGGATAGCACAGATACGCAGTATTTT. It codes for CATSRDRQRDSTDTQYF. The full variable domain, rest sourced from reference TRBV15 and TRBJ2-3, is DAMVIQNPRYQVTQFGKPVTLSCSQTLNHNVMYWYQQKSSQAPKLLFHYYDKDFNNEADTPDNFQSRRPNTSFCFLDIRSPGLGDTAMYLCATSRDRQRDSTDTQYFGPGTRLTVL.

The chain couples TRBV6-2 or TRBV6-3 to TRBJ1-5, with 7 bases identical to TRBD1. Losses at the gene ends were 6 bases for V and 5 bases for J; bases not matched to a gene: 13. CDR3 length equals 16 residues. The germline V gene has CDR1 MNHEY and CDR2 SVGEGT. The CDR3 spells CASSLSRQGEDQPQHF. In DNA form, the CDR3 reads TGTGCCAGCAGCCTATCACGACAGGGAGAGGATCAGCCCCAGCATTTT.

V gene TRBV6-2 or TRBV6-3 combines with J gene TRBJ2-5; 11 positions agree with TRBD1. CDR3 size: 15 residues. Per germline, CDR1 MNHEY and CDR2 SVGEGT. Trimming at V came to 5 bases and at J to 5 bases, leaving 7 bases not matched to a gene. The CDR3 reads CASSTWTGGGETQYF. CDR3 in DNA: TGTGCCAGCAGTACCTGGACAGGGGGCGGCGAGACCCAGTACTTC.

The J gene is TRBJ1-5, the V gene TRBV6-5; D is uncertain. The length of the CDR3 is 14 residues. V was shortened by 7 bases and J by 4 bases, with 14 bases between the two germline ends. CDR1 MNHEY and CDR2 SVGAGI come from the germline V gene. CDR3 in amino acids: CASIARSKNQPQHF. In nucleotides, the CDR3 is TGTGCCAGCATTGCACGCAGTAAAAATCAGCCCCAGCATTTT.

This CDR3 reads CASRLRTGGFYEQYV. The CDR3 region has the DNA TGTGCCAGCCGTCTTAGGACAGGGGGCTTCTACGAGCAGTACGTC. The V gene is TRBV6-5, the J gene TRBJ2-7; TRBD1 aligns across 11 bases. The CDR3 totals 15 residues. Germline loops: CDR1 MNHEY, CDR2 SVGAGI. J gave up 3 bases and V 8 bases, and 9 bases lay outside the gene matches.

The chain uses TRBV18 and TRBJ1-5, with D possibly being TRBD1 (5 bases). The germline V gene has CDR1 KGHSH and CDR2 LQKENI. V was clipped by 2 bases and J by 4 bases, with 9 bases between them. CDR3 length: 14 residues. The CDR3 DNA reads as TGTGCCAGCTCACCAGGGGCGCTGAATCAGCCCCAGCATTTT. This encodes CASSPGALNQPQHF.